The 24 T cell receptor beta chains below were found in one sample sequenced in a study of regulatory T cells in long-lasting Graves disease. Arm-PCR of CDR3 regions and iRepertoire HTBI primers were the basis on which TCR beta libraries were built. TCRdb redid the calling of the multiplex PCR reads with MiXCR, one entry per CDR3 protein. The data show around 420,000 distinct CDR3 sequences, about 16% seen once. Time point meaning: newly diagnosed GD, antithyroid drugs for less than 3 months. After RNA was extracted from PBMCs, the TCR library was made from it. This sample comprised peripheral blood mononuclear cells (PBMCs), obtained at new diagnosis, from a patient treated with antithyroid drugs. Receptor source: a female donor with Graves disease.

The genes are TRBV10-3 and TRBJ1-4, with D unclear. The CDR3 consists of 14 residues. CDR1 is ENHRY and CDR2 is SYGVKD in the germline V gene. Deletions cut 2 bases from V and 11 bases from J, with 15 bases between. CDR3 nucleotide sequence: TGTGCCATCAGTGAGGACCATTCAATGGGGAAACTGTTTTTT. Translation gives CAISEDHSMGKLFF.

This clonotype showed up many times. V usage is TRBV10-1 and J usage is TRBJ2-3, with D perhaps matching TRBD2 (5 bases). The germline V gene encodes CDR1 WNHNN and CDR2 SYGVQD (reference sequence). Trimming removed 5 bases from V and 1 base from J, with 13 bases in between. This CDR3 contains 15 residues. CDR3 DNA sequence: TGCGCCAGCAGTTTTTCCGGGATCGGCACAGATACGCAGTATTTT. Translating it yields CASSFSGIGTDTQYF.

This clonotype was seen repeatedly, ten times or more. The rearrangement links TRBV2 to TRBJ2-7, with TRBD2 as a possible D gene (6 bases). V lost 9 bases and J lost 6, with 15 bases in between. Germline loops: CDR1 SNHLY, CDR2 FYNNEI. This CDR3 has 12 residues. The CDR3 DNA reads TGTGCCAGTAGCGGAGTGGGTTTCGAGCAGTACTTC. This gives the protein CASSGVGFEQYF.

This clonotype was observed many times. The chain links TRBV6-2 or TRBV6-3 to TRBJ2-7; 10 positions match TRBD1. The junction had 8 bases not matched to a gene; V was cut back by 5 bases and J by 4 bases. CDR3 size: 15 residues. The germline V gene encodes CDR1 MNHEY and CDR2 SVGEGT. The CDR3 protein is CASSLTGQGVYEQYF. CDR3 in DNA: TGTGCCAGCAGTCTGACCGGACAGGGGGTTTACGAGCAGTACTTC.

This clonotype has a count of ten or more. This rearrangement joins TRBV13 to TRBJ2-3; D is uncertain. The length of the CDR3 is 15 residues. With 1 base removed from V and 2 bases from J, the gap between germline ends came to 10 bases. CDR1 and CDR2 (germline): PRHDT, FYEKMQ (reference sequence). This chain's CDR3 is CASSLEGPYTDTQYF. The CDR3, as DNA: TGTGCCAGCAGCTTAGAGGGCCCCTACACAGATACGCAGTATTTT.

Many counts were recorded for this clonotype. V usage is TRBV13 and J usage is TRBJ2-1; TRBD2 is a possible D gene (6 bases). Germline V gives CDR1 PRHDT, CDR2 FYEKMQ (reference sequence). The ends were cut back, 4 bases at V and 0 bases at J, with 10 bases in the middle. This CDR3 has 15 residues. The CDR3 sequence: CASSSSESSYNEQFF. CDR3 bases: TGTGCCAGCAGCTCTAGCGAGAGCTCCTACAATGAGCAGTTCTTC.

In the case of this clonotype: A much larger clone lies a single base off, so this may be a read error. The genes are TRBV6-2 or TRBV6-3 and TRBJ1-5; 7 bases are a match to TRBD1. The CDR3 runs 14 residues. Germline lookup yields CDR1 MNHEY and CDR2 SVGEGT. The CDR3 is CGSSGTTGYQPQHF. In DNA form, the CDR3 reads TGTGGCAGCAGTGGGACGACAGGGTACCAGCCCCAGCATTTT.

This clonotype was seen ten or more times. The genes are TRBV30 and TRBJ2-5; 8 nucleotides align to TRBD1. This CDR3 is built from 15 residues. CDR1 is GTSNPN, CDR2 SVGIG, per germline (reference sequence). V trimming: 5 bases; J trimming: 4 bases; junction bases outside the gene matches: 12. The DNA of the CDR3 is TGTGCCTGGGCCCCCGGACAGGGTCTTTTAGAGACCCAGTACTTC. Translation: CAWAPGQGLLETQYF.

In its sample, this clonotype was seen a few times. CDR3 DNA: TGCAGTGCTGGGACTAGCGGGAGGGCCAGGGAGCAGTACTTC. The encoded protein is CSAGTSGRAREQYF. This chain links TRBV20-1 with TRBJ2-7, with 16 positions matching TRBD2. The CDR3 covers 14 residues. V lost 5 bases to trimming and J lost 7 bases; unmatched junction nucleotides: 5. In germline, CDR1 is DFQATT, CDR2 SNEGSKA (reference sequence).

The table lists this clonotype with many counts. This chain joins TRBV13 and TRBJ2-1; 14 bases map to TRBD2. Germline V gene data show CDR1 as PRHDT and CDR2 as FYEKMQ (reference sequence). The CDR3 has 19 residues. Trimming took 4 bases from V and 0 from J; bases not matched to a gene: 8. CDR3 sequence (DNA): TGTGCCAGCAGCTGGCCGGGACTAGCGGGGGAAAGCTCCTACAATGAGCAGTTCTTC. The encoded protein is CASSWPGLAGESSYNEQFF.

This clonotype was observed many times. CDR3 coding DNA: TGTGCCAGCACCTTACTACCCGGGACACCCTACGAGCAGTACTTC. Translation: CASTLLPGTPYEQYF. The genes are TRBV27 and TRBJ2-7; a possible D gene is TRBD1 (6 bases). With 7 bases removed from V and 2 bases from J, the gap between germline ends came to 18 bases. This CDR3 has 15 residues. Germline V gene sequence: CDR1 MNHEY, CDR2 SMNVEV (reference sequence).

This clonotype was counted ten times or more. The rearrangement uses TRBV28 and TRBJ1-2; D is uncertain. Trimming removed 5 bases from V and 3 bases from J, with 4 bases in between. CDR3 size: 11 residues. Germline CDR1 is MDHEN and CDR2 is SYDVKM. CDR3 DNA sequence: TGTGCCAGCAGTACCGACTATGGCTACACCTTC. Translating gives CASSTDYGYTF.

On this clonotype itself: A read error may produce the germline difference seen at one junction end. The V and J genes are TRBV2 and TRBJ1-2; D unresolved. The germline V gene has CDR1 SNHLY and CDR2 FYNNEI. The CDR3 loop spans 12 amino acids. The CDR3 protein is CASSDPAYGHTF. Here the CDR3 DNA reads TGTGCCAGCAGTGACCCGGCCTATGGCCACACCTTC.

Ten or more counts support this clonotype. The V and J genes are TRBV5-1 and TRBJ1-1; the D gene is possibly TRBD1 (5 bases). The CDR3 consists of 13 residues. The germline CDR1 and CDR2 sequences are SGHRS and YFSETQ. The V end was cut by 4 bases, the J end by 4 bases, with 11 bases between. CDR3 sequence (DNA): TGCGCCAGCAGCCGGGGGTGGCTCACTGAAGCTTTCTTT. Amino acids: CASSRGWLTEAFF.

This chain connects TRBV12-3 or TRBV12-4 to TRBJ1-1, with a weak D call TRBD1 (5 bases). Trimming shortened V by 7 bases and J by 5 bases, and 23 bases separated the two germline ends. The CDR3 is 16 residues long. The CDR3 DNA follows: TGTGCCAGCACCTGGGGTGGGAGGGAGAGGGGAACTGAAGCTTTCTTT. Encoded protein: CASTWGGRERGTEAFF.

In this sample, this clonotype turned up many times. The chain has TRBV29-1 and TRBJ1-3; no firm D call. Germline loops: CDR1 SQVTM, CDR2 ANQGSEA. The CDR3 runs 13 residues. V was clipped by 2 bases and J by 4 bases, with 9 bases between them. Here the CDR3 DNA reads TGCAGCGTTGAAATAGGGTTCGGAAACACCATATATTTT. Protein product: CSVEIGFGNTIYF.

The V gene is TRBV10-3, the J gene TRBJ1-2, with a possible D match to TRBD1 (6 bases). Germline CDR1 and CDR2: ENHRY and SYGVKD. The CDR3 runs 12 residues. Trimming stripped 5 bases from V and 4 bases from J, with 8 bases between. In DNA, the CDR3 is TGTGCCATCAGTCCGGACAGCTATGGCTACACCTTC. It translates to CAISPDSYGYTF.

V is TRBV28 and J is TRBJ2-7, with D unresolved. In germline, CDR1 is MDHEN, CDR2 SYDVKM. The CDR3 consists of 14 residues. V lost 3 bases, J lost 2 bases, and 11 bases lay in between. The CDR3 here is CASSFNRQAYEQYF. In DNA form, the CDR3 reads TGTGCCAGCAGTTTTAACCGGCAGGCCTACGAGCAGTACTTC.

Many counts were recorded for this clonotype. This chain links TRBV9 with TRBJ2-2; D not resolved. The germline gives CDR1 SGDLS, CDR2 YYNGEE. V was trimmed by 0 bases and J by 5 bases, leaving 2 bases between them. The CDR3 runs 12 residues. The CDR3 sequence is CASSVETGELFF. As DNA, the CDR3 is TGTGCCAGCAGCGTAGAAACCGGGGAGCTGTTTTTT.

The chain carries TRBV12-5 and TRBJ1-2, with 12 bases lining up with TRBD1. CDR1 is LGHNT and CDR2 is FRNRAP in the germline V gene. This CDR3 spans 16 amino acids. V shed 2 bases, J shed 4 bases, and the junction held 5 bases outside the gene matches. Written as DNA, the CDR3 is TGTGCTAGTGGTTTGCTCCGGGACAGGGGGCTCTATGGCTACACCTTC. Translating gives CASGLLRDRGLYGYTF. Looking up the rest from reference TRBV12-5 and TRBJ1-2 gives the full variable domain: DARVTQTPRHKVTEMGQEVTMRCQPILGHNTVFWYRQTMMQGLELLAYFRNRAPLDDSGMPKDRFSAEMPDATLATLKIQPSEPRDSAVYFCASGLLRDRGLYGYTFGSGTRLTVV.

Only one count was recorded for this clonotype. This chain joins TRBV28 and TRBJ1-1, with a possible D match to TRBD1 (5 bases). The CDR3 runs to 11 residues. Germline CDR1 reads MDHEN; CDR2 reads SYDVKM. The ends were cut back, 6 bases at V and 7 bases at J, with 9 bases in the middle. The CDR3 DNA reads TGTGCCAGCAGCACGACAGTTGAAGCTTTCTTT. Translating gives CASSTTVEAFF.

This clonotype came up a few times. The chain employs TRBV27 and TRBJ2-7, with D hard to call. The CDR3 is made up of 13 amino acids. The germline CDR1 and CDR2 sequences are MNHEY and SMNVEV (reference sequence). Trimming stripped 5 bases from V and 3 bases from J, with 11 bases between. CDR3 in DNA: TGTGCCAGCAGTCAAGCCAGTAGCTACGAGCAGTACTTC. Translation gives CASSQASSYEQYF.

As concerns this clonotype: Just one base apart from a much larger clone, this may be a read error. The CDR3 carries no conserved terminal phenylalanine or tryptophan, so it likely arises from a read error. This chain connects TRBV19 to TRBJ1-1; weak D call: TRBD1 (6 bases). The germline V gene encodes CDR1 LNHDA and CDR2 SQIVND (reference sequence). V lost 6 bases to trimming and J lost 1 base, with 24 bases between them. The CDR3 totals 18 residues. The DNA of the CDR3 is TGTGCCAGTAGACCTCCTCCGGGACATGAATTAGGGAACACTGAAGCTTTCTCT. Translated: CASRPPPGHELGNTEAFS.

This clonotype was picked up many times. The rearrangement joins TRBV27 to TRBJ2-7; D is uncertain. The CDR3 length is 14 residues. CDR1 and CDR2 from the germline V gene are MNHEY and SMNVEV (reference sequence). The ends were cut back, 2 bases at V and 3 bases at J, with 11 bases in the middle. The CDR3 DNA follows: TGTGCCAGCAGTTTAGTTACCTACGGCTACGAGCAGTACTTC. It encodes CASSLVTYGYEQYF.